The 30 T cell receptor beta chains below come from one sample, sequenced in a study of T cell responses to AZD1222 COVID-19 vaccine. Using immunoSEQ multiplex PCR, the repertoire was profiled, and TCRdb retains in-frame clones only, with some absent. The data show 150,000 to 200,000 clones, around 90% seen once. Source: peripheral blood, taken 28 days after the second AZD1222 dose. All receptors derive from an adult who received the AZD1222 COVID-19 vaccine.

The genes are TRBV4-3 and TRBJ2-6, with unresolved D. V was pared by 0 bases and J by 0 bases, with 9 bases between. The CDR3 sequence is 17 residues long. Germline lookup yields CDR1 LGHNA and CDR2 YSLEER. CDR3: CASSQELTNSGANVLTF. DNA of the CDR3: TGCGCCAGCAGCCAAGAGCTTACTAACTCTGGGGCCAACGTCCTGACTTTC.

This clone has a handful of counts. The rearrangement uses TRBV5-5 and TRBJ2-2; D is undetermined. Trimming cost V 4 bases and J 7 bases, with 14 bases left between them. The CDR3 is 14 residues long. Germline CDR1 is SGHKS and CDR2 is YYEKEE (reference sequence). In DNA, the CDR3 is TGTGCCAGCAGCACCGAGGCCAATTTCGGGGAGCTGTTTTTT. Translating gives CASSTEANFGELFF.

The chain recombines TRBV28 with TRBJ1-1; D perhaps matches TRBD1 (6 bases). Germline CDR1 is MDHEN and CDR2 is SYDVKM. This CDR3 has 14 residues. V was clipped by 3 bases and J by 7 bases, with 15 bases between them. This CDR3 reads CASSFHTGKLEAFF. The DNA of the CDR3 is TGTGCCAGCAGTTTCCACACAGGGAAGCTTGAAGCTTTCTTT.

V gene TRBV7-2 combines with J gene TRBJ2-1; possible D gene TRBD1, 6 bases. This CDR3 is built from 14 residues. Trimming left V 10 bases short and J 1 base short, with 14 bases between. Germline CDR1 and CDR2: SGHTA and FQGNSA. The CDR3 nucleotides read TGTGCCACCGAGCCAGGGGTTTCCTACAATGAGCAGTTCTTC. It is translated as CATEPGVSYNEQFF. Combining the CDR3 with reference TRBV7-2 and TRBJ2-1 gives the whole variable domain GAGVSQSPSNKVTEKGKDVELRCDPISGHTALYWYRQSLGQGLEFLIYFQGNSAPDKSGLPSDRFSAERTGGSVSTLTIQRTQQEDSAVYLCATEPGVSYNEQFFGPGTRLTVL.

J is TRBJ2-7 and V is TRBV7-9, with D unresolved. V lost 1 base and J 6 bases, leaving 13 bases between the germline ends. This CDR3 has 14 residues. Germline V gives CDR1 SEHNR, CDR2 FQNEAQ (reference sequence). The CDR3 DNA sequence: TGTGCCAGCAGCTTAGGTGGAGAGGTCTCCGAGCAGTACTTC. It is translated as CASSLGGEVSEQYF.

The chain combines TRBV18 with TRBJ2-1; D tentatively fits TRBD1 or TRBD2 (5 bases each). CDR3 size: 13 residues. V lost 6 bases to trimming and J lost 7 bases, with 13 bases between them. The germline CDR1 and CDR2 sequences are KGHSH and LQKENI. This chain's CDR3 is CASSLDEGNEQFF. CDR3 sequence (DNA): TGTGCCAGCTCCCTGGACGAGGGGAATGAGCAGTTCTTC.

CDR3 loop: CASSSLPYEQYF. The CDR3 DNA is TGTGCCAGCAGCTCCCTCCCGTACGAGCAGTACTTC. The genes are TRBV11-3 and TRBJ2-7; unclear D gene. Germline values: CDR1 SGHNT, CDR2 YENEEA. V gave up 4 bases and J gave up 4 bases, with 8 bases separating them. The CDR3 has 12 amino acids.

This clone occurred once. The chain joins TRBV7-2 to TRBJ2-1, with TRBD1 identical over 7 bases. Per the germline V gene, CDR1 is SGHTA and CDR2 is FQGNSA. The CDR3 extends over 15 amino acids. The ends lost 1 base at V and 3 bases at J; junction bases unmatched: 3. Here the CDR3 DNA reads TGTGCCAGCAGCTTAGATGCAGGGGGCTACAATGAGCAGTTCTTC. This codes for CASSLDAGGYNEQFF.

V is TRBV6-4 and J is TRBJ2-2; 7 bases are shared with TRBD2. Germline lookup yields CDR1 MRHNA and CDR2 SNTAGT. The CDR3 sequence is 19 residues long. V trimming: 2 bases; J trimming: 6 bases; junction bases outside the gene matches: 18. This chain's CDR3 is CASSDTFGASGFGAGELFF. CDR3 coding DNA: TGTGCCAGCAGTGACACGTTCGGCGCTAGCGGTTTTGGGGCCGGGGAGCTGTTTTTT.

CDR3 nucleotides: TGTGCCAGTAGTAATCCGGGTGGCACTAATGAAAAACTGTTTTTT. This codes for CASSNPGGTNEKLFF. The chain employs TRBV19 and TRBJ1-4; D unresolved. The ends were cut back, 4 bases at V and 2 bases at J, with 11 bases in the middle. This CDR3 is 15 amino acids long. Germline V gives CDR1 LNHDA, CDR2 SQIVND (reference sequence). Full variable domain (rest looked up from reference TRBV19 and TRBJ1-4): DGGITQSPKYLFRKEGQNVTLSCEQNLNHDAMYWYRQDPGQGLRLIYYSQIVNDFQKGDIAEGYSVSREKKESFPLTVTSAQKNPTAFYLCASSNPGGTNEKLFFGSGTQLSVL.

This clone came up once. The chain carries TRBV7-6 and TRBJ2-7; the match to TRBD1 covers 9 bases. Germline CDR1 and CDR2: SGHVS and FNYEAQ. The CDR3 is 19 residues long. J gave up 0 bases and V 1 base, and 13 bases lay outside the gene matches. The chain's CDR3 is CASSLGALMGTGNSYEQYF. CDR3 in DNA: TGTGCCAGCAGCTTAGGAGCCTTAATGGGGACAGGGAACTCCTACGAGCAGTACTTC.

The chain joins TRBV6-1 to TRBJ1-1, with D unclear. The CDR3 covers 15 residues. Trimming pared 3 bases from V and 0 bases from J, leaving 11 bases between. Germline assignment: CDR1 MNHNS and CDR2 SASEGT. The DNA for the CDR3 is TGTGCCAGCAGTGACCTTGGAAGTATGAACACTGAAGCTTTCTTT. It encodes CASSDLGSMNTEAFF.

The rearrangement joins TRBV9 to TRBJ2-2, with TRBD1 identical over 8 bases. The CDR3 length is 16 residues. The germline gives CDR1 SGDLS, CDR2 YYNGEE. Losses at the gene ends were 3 bases for V and 5 bases for J; bases not matched to a gene: 9. CDR3 region: CASSAMTGVRTGELFF. The CDR3 bases are TGTGCCAGCAGCGCAATGACAGGGGTGAGGACCGGGGAGCTGTTTTTT.

The V gene is TRBV6-5, the J gene TRBJ1-6; 9 bases line up with TRBD1. The CDR3 consists of 15 residues. The junction had 9 bases not matched to a gene; V was cut back by 7 bases and J by 8 bases. Looked up from germline, CDR1 is MNHEY and CDR2 is SVGAGI. The CDR3 is CASNLDRGVDSPLHF. In DNA form, the CDR3 reads TGTGCCAGCAACTTGGACAGGGGAGTTGATTCACCCCTCCACTTT.

The V gene is TRBV6-5, the J gene TRBJ2-1; 7 bases map to TRBD2. The CDR3 consists of 15 residues. Germline CDR1 and CDR2: MNHEY and SVGAGI. Trimming at V came to 6 bases and at J to 0 bases, leaving 5 bases not matched to a gene. The CDR3 nucleotides are TGTGCCAGCAGCCGTACTAGCGTCTCCTACAATGAGCAGTTCTTC. Protein product: CASSRTSVSYNEQFF.

This rearrangement joins TRBV9 to TRBJ1-1; no definite D call. V lost 2 bases, J lost 2 bases, and 7 bases lay in between. CDR1 is SGDLS, CDR2 YYNGEE, per germline. The CDR3 has 13 amino acids. CDR3 sequence (DNA): TGTGCCAGCAGCGTTTATTCTAACACTGAAGCTTTCTTT. It yields the protein CASSVYSNTEAFF.

This clone has a handful of counts. The CDR3 DNA reads as TGTGCCAGCAGCCCCAAAGACAGCGGTAATCAGCCCCAGCATTTT. Amino acid sequence: CASSPKDSGNQPQHF. The V call is TRBV5-5, the J call TRBJ1-5; D is perhaps TRBD1 (5 bases). Trimming cost V 4 bases and J 4 bases, with 15 bases left between them. Germline values: CDR1 SGHKS, CDR2 YYEKEE (reference sequence). The length of the CDR3 is 15 residues.

V gene TRBV5-4 combines with J gene TRBJ2-7; D uncertain. CDR1 and CDR2 (germline): SGHNT, YYREEE (reference sequence). Trimming shortened V by 2 bases and J by 2 bases, and 5 bases separated the two germline ends. This CDR3 comprises 12 residues. The CDR3 loop is CASSFRAYEQYF. The CDR3 region has the DNA TGTGCCAGCAGCTTTCGTGCCTACGAGCAGTACTTC.

J is TRBJ1-5 and V is TRBV6-1; tentatively, D is TRBD1 (6 bases). CDR1 is MNHNS and CDR2 is SASEGT in the germline V gene. CDR3 length equals 14 residues. The V end lost 3 bases, the J end lost 6 bases, and 12 bases lay between the germline ends. CDR3 DNA: TGTGCCAGCAGTGACGGGGGGGGGCTTCAGCCCCAGCATTTT. This encodes CASSDGGGLQPQHF.

The CDR3: CASRVTSGGDGTQYF. The CDR3, as DNA: TGTGCCAGCAGGGTGACTAGCGGGGGGGATGGGACCCAGTACTTC. The V gene is TRBV28, the J gene TRBJ2-5; TRBD2 aligns across 14 bases. The germline V gene has CDR1 MDHEN and CDR2 SYDVKM. This CDR3 is built from 15 residues. Unmatched junction bases numbered 7, after V lost 6 bases and J lost 7 bases.

V is TRBV4-1 and J is TRBJ1-1; 7 nucleotides line up with TRBD1. V shed 4 bases, J shed 2 bases, and the junction held 4 bases outside the gene matches. CDR3 length: 14 amino acids. CDR1 is MGHRA and CDR2 is YSYEKL in the germline V gene. CDR3: CASSPGQINTEAFF. For the CDR3, the DNA is TGCGCCAGCAGCCCGGGACAGATCAACACTGAAGCTTTCTTT.

The chain employs TRBV19 and TRBJ2-7, with 9 bases fitting TRBD1. Germline lookup yields CDR1 LNHDA and CDR2 SQIVND (reference sequence). The CDR3 runs to 15 residues. V was clipped by 6 bases and J by 2 bases; unmatched bases: 8. CDR3 nucleotides: TGTGCCAGTAGGCTCACCGGGACAGGGACCTACGAGCAGTACTTC. Protein product: CASRLTGTGTYEQYF.

This clone was counted a few times. The chain uses TRBV7-2 and TRBJ1-5; D unclear. CDR3 length: 14 residues. Germline assignment: CDR1 SGHTA and CDR2 FQGNSA. The V end lost 1 base, the J end lost 3 bases, and 7 bases lay between the germline ends. For the CDR3, the DNA is TGTGCCAGCAGCTTAGTGGGATCCAATCAGCCCCAGCATTTT. Translation gives CASSLVGSNQPQHF.

The chain recombines TRBV7-3 with TRBJ1-1, with unresolved D. This CDR3 has 13 residues. Germline V CDR1 and CDR2: SGHTA, FQGTGA. V was trimmed by 3 bases and J by 2 bases, leaving 7 bases between them. As DNA, the CDR3 is TGTGCCAGCAGCTTGGGCAAAAACACTGAAGCTTTCTTT. Its translation: CASSLGKNTEAFF.

Of note for this clone: This same CDR3 is encoded by further DNA sequences in the sample. V and J are TRBV7-9 and TRBJ1-6, with D uncertain. Trimming stripped 4 bases from V and 7 bases from J, with 5 bases between. CDR3 length: 12 residues. Looked up from germline, CDR1 is SEHNR and CDR2 is FQNEAQ (reference sequence). CDR3 in DNA: TGTGCCAGCAGCTCCCCCAATTCACCCCTCCACTTT. Translating gives CASSSPNSPLHF. Looking up the rest from reference TRBV7-9 and TRBJ1-6 gives the full variable domain: DTGVSQNPRHKITKRGQNVTFRCDPISEHNRLYWYRQTLGQGPEFLTYFQNEAQLEKSRLLSDRFSAERPKGSFSTLEIQRTEQGDSAMYLCASSSPNSPLHFGNGTRLTVT.

This sequence joins TRBV24-1 and TRBJ2-7; D uncertain. V was trimmed by 7 bases and J by 2 bases, leaving 8 bases between them. The CDR3 spans 12 residues. Germline CDR1 KGHDR, CDR2 SFDVKD. CDR3 nucleotides: TGTGCCACCAGGCCAGGTCCCTACGAGCAGTACTTC. Its translation is CATRPGPYEQYF.

The rearrangement links TRBV19 to TRBJ1-4; D ambiguous. This CDR3 has 22 amino acids. Trimming stripped 0 bases from V and 0 bases from J, with 26 bases between. Germline assignment: CDR1 LNHDA and CDR2 SQIVND (reference sequence). CDR3 nucleotides: TGTGCCAGTAGTATAGATCGCAGCGATCTTCGAGGATACGAGGCAACTAATGAAAAACTGTTTTTT. Its protein is CASSIDRSDLRGYEATNEKLFF.

The chain links TRBV7-2 to TRBJ1-6; the D gene is possibly TRBD1 (6 bases). CDR3 length: 19 residues. From germline, CDR1 is SGHTA and CDR2 FQGNSA. V lost 1 base and J lost 0, with 16 bases in between. CDR3 residues: CASSLGVRRGLSYNSPLHF. The DNA for the CDR3 is TGTGCCAGCAGCTTAGGGGTTCGCAGGGGTCTCTCCTATAATTCACCCCTCCACTTT.

This chain joins TRBV6-1 and TRBJ1-5, with D possibly being TRBD1 (6 bases). With 0 bases removed from V and 7 bases from J, the gap between germline ends came to 10 bases. The CDR3 covers 14 residues. Germline assignment: CDR1 MNHNS and CDR2 SASEGT. DNA for the CDR3: TGTGCCAGCAGTGAAGCGGGGGGCTTACAGCCCCAGCATTTT. Translated: CASSEAGGLQPQHF.

This chain uses TRBV9 with TRBJ2-7; D remains unclear. Germline lookup yields CDR1 SGDLS and CDR2 YYNGEE. V dropped 1 base and J dropped 3 bases, with 11 bases sitting between them. The CDR3 runs to 14 residues. The chain's CDR3 is CASSVSALHYEQYF. The CDR3 DNA is TGTGCCAGCAGCGTATCCGCGCTACACTACGAGCAGTACTTC.